Listed here are 16 T cell receptor beta chains from one sample, sequenced in a study of CD8 T cells in Susac syndrome. Reverse transcription used about 0.5 to 1 ug RNA and random hexamers. One entry per CDR3 protein, called by TCRdb with MiXCR from the immunoSEQ multiplex PCR reads. The sample includes around 270,000 distinct CDR3 sequences, approximately 85% of them seen just once. Sequenced input: CD8+ T cells from PBMCs. The receptors were sampled from a human donor with multiple sclerosis.

This sequence joins TRBV3-1 and TRBJ2-7; 14 bases are shared with TRBD2. The V gene end was trimmed by 5 bases and the J gene end by 2 bases; junction bases not matched to a gene: 11. Germline CDR1 reads LGHDT; CDR2 reads YNNKEL (reference sequence). CDR3 size: 18 residues. CDR3: CASSMTGTSGRLAYEQYF. DNA of the CDR3: TGTGCCAGCAGCATGACGGGGACTAGCGGGAGACTCGCCTACGAGCAGTACTTC.

This rearrangement joins TRBV6-1 to TRBJ1-3; maybe TRBD1 (5 bases). The CDR3 sequence is 14 residues long. V was cut by 6 bases and J by 2 bases, with 11 bases left in between. The germline CDR1 and CDR2 sequences are MNHNS and SASEGT. The CDR3 nucleotides read TGTGCCAGCAGCAATCAGGGAACTGGAAACACCATATATTTT. Translating it yields CASSNQGTGNTIYF.

The CDR3, as DNA: TGTGCCACCAGCAGAGACGGCTCCCTAGCCAAAAACATTCAGTACTTC. It specifies CATSRDGSLAKNIQYF. The chain uses TRBV15 and TRBJ2-4; D is uncertain. The germline V and J ends were trimmed by 0 bases and 0 bases, with 9 bases remaining between them. Germline V gene sequence: CDR1 LNHNV, CDR2 YYDKDF (reference sequence). The CDR3 sequence is 16 residues long.

This sequence joins TRBV5-6 and TRBJ1-4; D gene unclear. Trimming took off 5 bases at V and 2 bases at J, with 13 bases between the two ends. The CDR3 totals 15 residues. CDR1 is SGHDT, CDR2 YYEEEE, per germline. CDR3 DNA: TGTGCCAGCAGTTACTCGGCCGGGACTAATGAAAAACTGTTTTTT. Translating it yields CASSYSAGTNEKLFF. Looking up the rest from reference TRBV5-6 and TRBJ1-4 gives the full variable domain: DAGVTQSPTHLIKTRGQQVTLRCSPKSGHDTVSWYQQALGQGPQFIFQYYEEEERQRGNFPDRFSGHQFPNYSSELNVNALLLGDSALYLCASSYSAGTNEKLFFGSGTQLSVL.

The V gene is TRBV6-2 or TRBV6-3, the J gene TRBJ1-1; D not certain. The CDR3 is 13 amino acids. CDR1 and CDR2 from the germline V gene are MNHEY and SVGEGT. Trimming left V 7 bases short and J 1 base short, with 10 bases between. CDR3 bases: TGTGCCAGCACCTACGGCAGGAACACTGAAGCTTTCTTT. Translated, it gives CASTYGRNTEAFF.

The V and J genes are TRBV12-3 or TRBV12-4 and TRBJ2-7, with 9 bases aligning to TRBD1. The CDR3 totals 14 residues. The ends lost 4 bases at V and 3 bases at J; junction bases unmatched: 4. Here the CDR3 DNA reads TGTGCCAGCAGTTCATGGGGACAGGGCTACGAGCAGTACTTC. Its translation: CASSSWGQGYEQYF.

V gene TRBV29-1 combines with J gene TRBJ2-1; 8 bases line up with TRBD1. V lost 1 base and J lost 0; bases outside the gene matches: 11. The CDR3 loop spans 18 amino acids. The germline gives CDR1 SQVTM, CDR2 ANQGSEA. The CDR3 bases are TGCAGCGTTGAAGGGTTGCGGGACAGGCCCTTCTCCTACAATGAGCAGTTCTTC. This encodes CSVEGLRDRPFSYNEQFF.

This chain joins TRBV29-1 and TRBJ2-1; 8 nucleotides line up with TRBD1. This CDR3 spans 15 amino acids. With 7 bases clipped from V and 3 bases from J, the junction kept 11 bases outside the gene matches. CDR1 and CDR2 (germline): SQVTM, ANQGSEA. CDR3 region: CSAGRRDRSYNEQFF. DNA for the CDR3: TGCAGCGCCGGGCGTCGGGACAGGAGCTACAATGAGCAGTTCTTC.

The chain recombines TRBV12-3 or TRBV12-4 with TRBJ2-3; no firm D call. V was trimmed by 4 bases and J by 4 bases, leaving 12 bases between them. The CDR3 runs to 14 residues. The CDR3 DNA is TGTGCCAGCAGTTATCTCGGCCCCGCAGATACGCAGTATTTT. Residues: CASSYLGPADTQYF.

In its sample, this clonotype was seen a few times. This chain links TRBV4-3 with TRBJ2-7, with 9 bases lining up with TRBD1. V was clipped by 6 bases and J by 3 bases; unmatched bases: 6. The CDR3 is made up of 14 amino acids. The germline V gene has CDR1 LGHNA and CDR2 YSLEER. CDR3 nucleotide sequence: TGCGCCAGCAGTACCGGGACAGGGCACTACGAGCAGTACTTC. It is translated as CASSTGTGHYEQYF.

This clonotype has just a few counts. This chain connects TRBV7-9 to TRBJ1-1, with D hard to call. Per germline, CDR1 SEHNR and CDR2 FQNEAQ (reference sequence). The CDR3 covers 11 residues. The V gene lost 3 bases and the J gene lost 5 bases, with 4 bases spanning the gap. Here the CDR3 DNA reads TGTGCCAGCAGCTTCCGAACTGAAGCTTTCTTT. This encodes CASSFRTEAFF. The full variable domain, rest sourced from reference TRBV7-9 and TRBJ1-1, is DTGVSQNPRHKITKRGQNVTFRCDPISEHNRLYWYRQTLGQGPEFLTYFQNEAQLEKSRLLSDRFSAERPKGSFSTLEIQRTEQGDSAMYLCASSFRTEAFFGQGTRLTVV.

The J gene is TRBJ2-7, the V gene TRBV6-2 or TRBV6-3; D gene unclear. With 2 bases removed from V and 6 bases from J, the gap between germline ends came to 11 bases. Germline CDR1 MNHEY, CDR2 SVGEGT. The CDR3 is made up of 13 amino acids. CDR3 DNA: TGTGCCAGCAGTTACAACGTCCAGGTCGAGCAGTACTTC. Residues: CASSYNVQVEQYF.

On this clonotype: Lacking the conserved final phenylalanine or tryptophan, this CDR3 likely reflects a read error. The chain carries TRBV6-2 or TRBV6-3 and TRBJ2-3; perhaps TRBD2 as D (5 bases). This CDR3 comprises 14 residues. Germline V gene lookup returns CDR1 MNHEY and CDR2 SVGEGT. Trimming took 6 bases from V and 0 from J, leaving 10 bases between them. For the CDR3, the DNA is TGTGCCAGCAGGCGGGTAATGAGCACAGATACGCAGTATCTT. Its translation is CASRRVMSTDTQYL.

The rearrangement links TRBV12-3 or TRBV12-4 to TRBJ2-7, with D perhaps TRBD2 (6 bases). V lost 8 bases to trimming and J lost 0 bases, with 17 bases between them. This CDR3 contains 15 residues. The CDR3 DNA is TGTGCCAGCGGTGGTCTAGCGAGTAGCTCCTACGAGCAGTACTTC. Its protein is CASGGLASSSYEQYF.

This clonotype appeared a few times. The rearrangement links TRBV12-3 or TRBV12-4 to TRBJ2-7; 14 bases fit TRBD2. The CDR3 is 15 residues long. V lost 5 bases to trimming and J lost 6 bases; unmatched junction nucleotides: 6. CDR3 sequence reads: CASSLLGLAGVEQYF. In DNA, the CDR3 is TGTGCCAGCAGTCTCTTGGGACTAGCGGGAGTCGAGCAGTACTTC.

V is TRBV11-2 and J is TRBJ2-3; a weak D match, TRBD2 (5 bases). Germline V gene sequence: CDR1 SGHAT, CDR2 FQNNGV. The CDR3 loop spans 14 amino acids. V lost 7 bases to trimming and J lost 2 bases, with 13 bases between them. For the CDR3, the DNA is TGTGCCAGCACCCGGGGAATTGTCACAGATACGCAGTATTTT. Encoded protein: CASTRGIVTDTQYF. Based on the CDR3 plus reference TRBV11-2 and TRBJ2-3, the full variable domain is EAGVAQSPRYKIIEKRQSVAFWCNPISGHATLYWYQQILGQGPKLLIQFQNNGVVDDSQLPKDRFSAERLKGVDSTLKIQPAKLEDSAVYLCASTRGIVTDTQYFGPGTRLTVL.